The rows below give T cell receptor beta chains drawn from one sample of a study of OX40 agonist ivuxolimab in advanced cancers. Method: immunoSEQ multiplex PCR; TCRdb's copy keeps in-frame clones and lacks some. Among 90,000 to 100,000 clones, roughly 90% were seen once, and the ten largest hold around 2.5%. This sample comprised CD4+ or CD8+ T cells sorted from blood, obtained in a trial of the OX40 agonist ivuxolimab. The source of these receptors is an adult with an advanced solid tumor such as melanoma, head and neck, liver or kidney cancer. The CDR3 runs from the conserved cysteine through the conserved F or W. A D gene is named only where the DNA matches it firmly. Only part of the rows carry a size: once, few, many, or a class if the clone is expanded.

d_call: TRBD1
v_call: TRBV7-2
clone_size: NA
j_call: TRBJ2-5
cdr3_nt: TGTGCCACCAAGGGGGGACAGGGGGCCCAAGAGACCCAGTACTTC
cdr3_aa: CATKGGQGAQETQYF

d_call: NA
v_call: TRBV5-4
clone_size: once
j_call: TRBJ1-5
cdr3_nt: TGTGCCAGTTACCGTGGGACACCGAGTGGCAATCAGCCCCAGCATTTT
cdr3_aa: CASYRGTPSGNQPQHF

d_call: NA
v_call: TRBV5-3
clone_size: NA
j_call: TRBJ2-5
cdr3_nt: TGTGCCAGAAGCATAGACACAGGGACGGGTGGGACCCAGTACTTC
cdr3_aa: CARSIDTGTGGTQYF

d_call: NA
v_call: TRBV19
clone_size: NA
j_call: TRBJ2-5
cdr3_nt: TGTGCCAGTAGTATAGGACAGGGAGGTGAGACCCAGTACTTC
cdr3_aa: CASSIGQGGETQYF

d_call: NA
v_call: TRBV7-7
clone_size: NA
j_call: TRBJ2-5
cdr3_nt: TGTGCTAGCAGCTTAGGCCTAGGACAAGAGACCCAGTACTTC
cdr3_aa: CASSLGLGQETQYF

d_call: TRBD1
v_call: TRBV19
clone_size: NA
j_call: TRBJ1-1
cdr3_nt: TGTGCCAGTAGGACGGACAGGGCATCTTTCTTT
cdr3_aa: CASRTDRASFF

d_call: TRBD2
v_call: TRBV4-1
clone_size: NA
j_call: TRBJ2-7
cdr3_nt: TGCGCCAGCAGCCAGAGGCAGGGAGCGGGAGCCGGCGAGCAGTACTTC
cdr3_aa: CASSQRQGAGAGEQYF

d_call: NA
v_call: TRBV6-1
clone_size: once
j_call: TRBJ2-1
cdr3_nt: TGTGCCAGCAGTGACTGGGACCCTTGGCAGTTCTTC
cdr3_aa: CASSDWDPWQFF

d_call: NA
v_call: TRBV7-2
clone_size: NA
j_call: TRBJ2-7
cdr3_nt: TGTGCCAGCAGCCAGTTTGGGGGGGCGGACGAGCAGTACTTC
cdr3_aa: CASSQFGGADEQYF

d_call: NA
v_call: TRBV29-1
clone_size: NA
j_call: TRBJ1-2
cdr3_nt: TGCAGCGGGTCGCCGGCAGGCGGGGGCTACACCTTC
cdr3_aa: CSGSPAGGGYTF

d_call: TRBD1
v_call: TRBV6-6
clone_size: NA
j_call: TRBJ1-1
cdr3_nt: TGTGCCAGCATACTGAGGGGACAGGGGGCGACTGAAGCTTTCTTT
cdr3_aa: CASILRGQGATEAFF

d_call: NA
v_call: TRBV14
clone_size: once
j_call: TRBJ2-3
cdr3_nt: TGTGCCAGCAGCCAACCTTCGCTAGGGAATACGCAGTATTTT
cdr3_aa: CASSQPSLGNTQYF

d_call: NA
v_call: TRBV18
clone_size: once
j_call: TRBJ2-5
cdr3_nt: TGTGCCAGCTCTCCACTTGTAGGACAAGAGACCCAGTACTTC
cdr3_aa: CASSPLVGQETQYF

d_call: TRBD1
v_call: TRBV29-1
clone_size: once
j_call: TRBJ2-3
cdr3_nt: TGCAGCGTTGGGTACAGGGGTAGGACAGATACGCAGTATTTT
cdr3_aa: CSVGYRGRTDTQYF

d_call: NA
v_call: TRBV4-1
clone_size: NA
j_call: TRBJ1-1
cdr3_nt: TGCGCCAGCAGCCAAGATAGGTGGAGTGGAACTGAAGCTTTCTTT
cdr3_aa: CASSQDRWSGTEAFF

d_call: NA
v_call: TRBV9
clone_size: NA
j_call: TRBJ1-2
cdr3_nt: TGTGCCAGCAGCGGACCCCTGCGGGTGGGGAAGGGCTACACCTTC
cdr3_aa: CASSGPLRVGKGYTF

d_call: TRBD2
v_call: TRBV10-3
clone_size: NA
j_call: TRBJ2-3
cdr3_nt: TGTGCCATCAGTGCAGGACTAGCCGGCACAGATACGCAGTATTTT
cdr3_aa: CAISAGLAGTDTQYF

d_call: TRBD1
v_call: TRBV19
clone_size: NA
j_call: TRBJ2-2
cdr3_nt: TGTGCCAGTAGTAAGAGTACAGGGGGAACCGGGGAGCTGTTTTTT
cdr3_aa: CASSKSTGGTGELFF

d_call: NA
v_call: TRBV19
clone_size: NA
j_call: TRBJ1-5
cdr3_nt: TGTGCCAGTATCGGGGAGATTTGGGGCAATCAGCCCCAGCATTTT
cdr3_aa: CASIGEIWGNQPQHF

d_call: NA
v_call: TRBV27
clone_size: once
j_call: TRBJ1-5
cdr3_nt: TGTGCCAGCAGGCGGACGGCGGGGGCTAGCAATCAGCCCCAGCATTTT
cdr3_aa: CASRRTAGASNQPQHF

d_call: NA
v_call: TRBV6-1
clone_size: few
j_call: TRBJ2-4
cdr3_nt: TGTGCCAGCAAAGACACCTTCCAAAGGGACATTCAGTACTTC
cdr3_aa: CASKDTFQRDIQYF

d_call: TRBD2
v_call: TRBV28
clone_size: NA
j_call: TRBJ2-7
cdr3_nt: TGTGCCAGCAGCGGGCTTTTGGGCGGGAGCTCCTACGAGCAGTACTTC
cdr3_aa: CASSGLLGGSSYEQYF

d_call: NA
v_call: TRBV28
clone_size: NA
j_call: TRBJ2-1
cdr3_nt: TGTGCCAGCAGTTTAAGGTCCTTTCGGGGAGTACGTCACAATGAGCAGTTCTTC
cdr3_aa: CASSLRSFRGVRHNEQFF

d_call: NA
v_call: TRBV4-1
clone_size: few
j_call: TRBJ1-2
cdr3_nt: TGCGCCAGCAGCCCGACCGAGAACTATGGCTACACCTTC
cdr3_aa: CASSPTENYGYTF

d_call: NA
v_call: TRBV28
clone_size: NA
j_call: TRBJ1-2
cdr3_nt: TGTGCCAGCAGTTTAGGGGGCGGGACCCCTAACTATGGCTACACCTTC
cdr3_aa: CASSLGGGTPNYGYTF

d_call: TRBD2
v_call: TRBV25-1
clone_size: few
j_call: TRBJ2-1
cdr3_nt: TGTGCCAGCAGTACCGCGGGAGGGCGGGATGAGCAGTTCTTC
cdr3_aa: CASSTAGGRDEQFF

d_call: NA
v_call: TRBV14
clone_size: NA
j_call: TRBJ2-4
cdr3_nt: TGTGCCAGCAGCCCCGGGACCCCGAACATTCAGTACTTC
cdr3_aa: CASSPGTPNIQYF

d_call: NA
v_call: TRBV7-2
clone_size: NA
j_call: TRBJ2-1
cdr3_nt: TGTGCCAGCAGCAGAGAGGGACTGTACACCTACAATGAGCAGTTCTTC
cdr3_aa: CASSREGLYTYNEQFF

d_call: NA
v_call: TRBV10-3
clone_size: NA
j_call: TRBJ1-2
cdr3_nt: TGTGCCATCAGTTTTGCGGGATCCCCGGGCAGTGGCTACACCTTC
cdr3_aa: CAISFAGSPGSGYTF

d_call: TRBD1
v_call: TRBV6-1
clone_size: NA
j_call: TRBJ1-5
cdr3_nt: TGTGCCAGCAGCAAGGACAGGGGCGGCAATCAGCCCCAGCATTTT
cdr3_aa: CASSKDRGGNQPQHF

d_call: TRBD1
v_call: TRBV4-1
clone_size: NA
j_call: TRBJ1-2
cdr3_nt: TGCGCCAGCAGCCAGGGACAGAACTATGGCTACACCTTC
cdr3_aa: CASSQGQNYGYTF

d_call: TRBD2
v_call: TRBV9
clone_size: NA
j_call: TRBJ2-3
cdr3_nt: TGTGCCAGCTCTTGGGCCCTTGGGGGGGGCACAGATACGCAGTATTTT
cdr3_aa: CASSWALGGGTDTQYF

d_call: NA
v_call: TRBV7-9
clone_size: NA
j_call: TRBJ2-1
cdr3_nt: TGTGCCAGCAGCGGCTACGGGAGCTACAATGAGCAGTTCTTC
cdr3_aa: CASSGYGSYNEQFF

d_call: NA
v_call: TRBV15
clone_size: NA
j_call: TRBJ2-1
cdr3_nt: TGTGCCACCGGAATACTTGGGGAGCAGTTCTTC
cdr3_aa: CATGILGEQFF

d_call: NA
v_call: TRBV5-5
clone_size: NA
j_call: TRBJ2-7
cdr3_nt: TGTGCCAGCAGCTCGACACCAAACACCTACGAGCAGTACTTC
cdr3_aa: CASSSTPNTYEQYF

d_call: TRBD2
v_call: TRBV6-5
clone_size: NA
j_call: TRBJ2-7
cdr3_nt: TGTGCCAGCAGTAGGGACTACTCTTACGAGCAGTACTTC
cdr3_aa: CASSRDYSYEQYF

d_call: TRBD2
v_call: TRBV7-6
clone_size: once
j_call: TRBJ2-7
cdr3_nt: TGTGCCAGCAGCCGAACTAGCGGGCCCTACGAGCAGTACTTC
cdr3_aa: CASSRTSGPYEQYF

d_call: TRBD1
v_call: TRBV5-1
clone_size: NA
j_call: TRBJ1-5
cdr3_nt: TGCGCCAGCAGCTCCGGGACAGGGGAGGAGGGTCAGCCCCAGCATTTT
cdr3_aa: CASSSGTGEEGQPQHF

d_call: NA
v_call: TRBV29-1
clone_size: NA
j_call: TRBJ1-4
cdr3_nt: TGCAGCGTTGAAGTTCAGCCTAATGAAAAACTGTTTTTT
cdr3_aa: CSVEVQPNEKLFF

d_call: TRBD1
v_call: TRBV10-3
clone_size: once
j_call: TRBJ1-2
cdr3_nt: TGTGCCATGCGACAGGGCCTACTAGATGGCTACACCTTC
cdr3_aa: CAMRQGLLDGYTF

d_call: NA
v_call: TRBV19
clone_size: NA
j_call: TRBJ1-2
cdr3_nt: TGTGCCAGTAGTATAGGGGGAGTTGGCTACACCTTC
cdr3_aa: CASSIGGVGYTF

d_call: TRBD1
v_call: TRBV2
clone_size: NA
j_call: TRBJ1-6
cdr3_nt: TGTGCCAGCAGCAAACAGGGGGTTGGTTCACCCCTCCACTTT
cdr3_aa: CASSKQGVGSPLHF

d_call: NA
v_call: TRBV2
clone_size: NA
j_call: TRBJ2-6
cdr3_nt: TGTGCCAGCACAAGCGGCCAGGTAGCTGGGGCCAACGTCCTGACTTTC
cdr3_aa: CASTSGQVAGANVLTF

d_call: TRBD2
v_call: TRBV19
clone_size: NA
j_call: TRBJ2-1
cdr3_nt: TGTGCCAGTAGCCCGAGCGGGAGCAGCTCCTACAATGAGCAGTTCTTC
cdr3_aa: CASSPSGSSSYNEQFF

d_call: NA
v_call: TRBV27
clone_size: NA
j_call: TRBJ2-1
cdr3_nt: TGTGCCAGCAGTTTCTACCGCGGGGACAGCTCCTACAATGAGCAGTTCTTC
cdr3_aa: CASSFYRGDSSYNEQFF

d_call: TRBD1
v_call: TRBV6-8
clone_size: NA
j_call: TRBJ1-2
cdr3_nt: TGTGCCAATCATAACAGGGGAGGCTACACCTTC
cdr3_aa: CANHNRGGYTF